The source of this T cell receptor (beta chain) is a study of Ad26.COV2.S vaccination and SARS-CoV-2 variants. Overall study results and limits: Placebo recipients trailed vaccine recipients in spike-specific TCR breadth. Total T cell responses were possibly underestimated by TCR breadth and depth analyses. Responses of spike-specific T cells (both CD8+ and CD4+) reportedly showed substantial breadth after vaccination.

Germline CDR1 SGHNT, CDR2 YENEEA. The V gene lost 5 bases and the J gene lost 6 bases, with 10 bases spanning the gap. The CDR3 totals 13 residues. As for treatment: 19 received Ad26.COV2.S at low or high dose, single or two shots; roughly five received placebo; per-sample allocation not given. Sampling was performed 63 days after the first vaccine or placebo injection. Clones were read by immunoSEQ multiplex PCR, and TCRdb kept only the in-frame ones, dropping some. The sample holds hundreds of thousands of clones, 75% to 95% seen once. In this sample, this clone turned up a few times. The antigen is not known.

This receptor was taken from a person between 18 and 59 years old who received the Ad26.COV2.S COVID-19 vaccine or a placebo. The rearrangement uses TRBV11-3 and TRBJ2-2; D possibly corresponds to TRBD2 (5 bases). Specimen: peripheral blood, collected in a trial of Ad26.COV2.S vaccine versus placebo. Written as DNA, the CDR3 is TGTGCCAGCAGCGTATCCGGGGCCGGGGAGCTGTTTTTT. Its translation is CASSVSGAGELFF.